The rows below give T cell receptor beta chains drawn from one sample of a study of monozygotic twins with inflammatory bowel disease. TCRdb reprocessed the 5' RACE reads and stores each CDR3 protein as one record, lacking DNA. The repertoire shows approximately 150,000 distinct CDR3 sequences; the top ten hold 6% to 9.5%. What was sequenced was blood. Every receptor here comes from a human donor with ulcerative colitis or Crohn's disease, or a healthy co-twin of an affected twin (not recorded which). Both conserved end residues are part of each CDR3. The order of the fields is V gene, clone size, J gene, CDR3 protein. Part of the rows lack a size; the others show once, few, many or a class for expanded clones.

>TRBV20-1|NA|TRBJ1-2
CSVSQQGGLGYTF
>TRBV12-3/TRBV12-4|NA|TRBJ1-1
CASSLTGAQNTEAFF
>TRBV27|NA|TRBJ1-5
CASRDPGQPQHF
>TRBV7-3|NA|TRBJ2-7
CASSLGLNYEQYF
>TRBV7-2|NA|TRBJ1-6
CASSLARAVNSPLHF
>TRBV29-1|NA|TRBJ1-5
CSVETGINQPQHF
>TRBV12-3/TRBV12-4|NA|TRBJ1-4
CASSLSDEKLFF
>TRBV5-1|NA|TRBJ1-1
CASRVGGDGEAFF
>TRBV27|NA|TRBJ2-7
CASRPGTSVPHEQYF
>TRBV12-3/TRBV12-4|NA|TRBJ1-2
CASSPDVGGYTF
>TRBV5-1|NA|TRBJ2-7
CASSLETTYEQYF
>TRBV20-1|NA|TRBJ2-1
CSARGVTDEQFF
>TRBV7-2|NA|TRBJ1-2
CASSLVVAVTNYGYTF
>TRBV12-3/TRBV12-4|NA|TRBJ2-6
CASRPRGGARAGANVLTF
>TRBV7-2|NA|TRBJ1-2
CASSLAISDGRNYGYTF
>TRBV7-2|NA|TRBJ1-2
CASSPSPYGYTF
>TRBV6-1|NA|TRBJ1-1
CATLEPGQGTEAFF
>TRBV20-1|NA|TRBJ2-2
CSARDSPGANTGELFF
>TRBV15|NA|TRBJ2-3
CATSTHYLTDTQYF
>TRBV6-5|NA|TRBJ1-5
CATGASLPQHF
>TRBV3-1|NA|TRBJ1-1
CASSQRYLEAFF
>TRBV20-1|NA|TRBJ1-1
CSGFPLTENTEAFF
>TRBV18|medium-sized|TRBJ2-1
CASSPPLAGAGGEQFF
>TRBV7-7|NA|TRBJ2-5
CASSLGLAGGQETQYF
>TRBV5-1|NA|TRBJ2-1
CASRPGGHEQFF
>TRBV3-1|NA|TRBJ2-4
CASSPMSGTVAKNIQYF
>TRBV27|NA|TRBJ1-5
CASSLRGRGGYSNQPQHF
>TRBV6-2/TRBV6-3|NA|TRBJ2-2
CASRPGLAGVAGELFF
>TRBV6-5|NA|TRBJ1-4
CASSRANEKLFF
>TRBV7-9|NA|TRBJ2-3
CASSHIGADTQYF
>TRBV20-1|NA|TRBJ2-1
CSPSGGAGEQFF
>TRBV5-4|NA|TRBJ1-2
CASSPPGVGGDGYTF
>TRBV25-1|NA|TRBJ2-1
CASKGQRATRGEQFF
>TRBV6-5|NA|TRBJ1-3
CASSPPIGNTIYF
>TRBV12-3/TRBV12-4|NA|TRBJ2-7
CASSIFSYEQYF
>TRBV30|NA|TRBJ1-1
CASLRGVREAFF
>TRBV29-1|NA|TRBJ2-7
CSVEGTGGEYEQYF
>TRBV10-3|NA|TRBJ2-5
CAISERLAGLQETQYF
>TRBV15|NA|TRBJ1-5
CATSSNLWTERNQPQHF
>TRBV11-2|NA|TRBJ2-1
CASSLGPAGGSFSYNEQFF
>TRBV7-9|NA|TRBJ2-7
CASSFRQGDPYEQYF
>TRBV5-8|NA|TRBJ1-2
CASSLRGGGGYTF
>TRBV20-1|NA|TRBJ2-3
CSARTRTTDTQYF
>TRBV20-1|NA|TRBJ1-1
CSARKMTPRNTEAFF
>TRBV9|NA|TRBJ2-3
CASSVTGSSTDTQYF
>TRBV4-3|NA|TRBJ2-1
CASSQDGVDDEQFF
>TRBV15|NA|TRBJ1-4
CATSRVIATNEKLFF
>TRBV5-5|NA|TRBJ1-4
CASSLDTRNEKLFF
>TRBV7-2|NA|TRBJ1-5
CASSLFGPYSNQPQHF
>TRBV6-1|NA|TRBJ1-2
CASSDARGLNYGYTF
>TRBV5-1|NA|TRBJ2-3
CASGPGAGVGTDTQYF
>TRBV10-3|NA|TRBJ2-1
CAISPSQMSYNEQFF
>TRBV24-1|NA|TRBJ1-1
CATSESGSGYTEAFF